Presented here are 8 T cell receptor beta chains from one specimen sequenced in a study of cytomegalovirus exposure and HLA in healthy donors. PCR primers comprised 60 Vbeta and 13 Jbeta primers. Only in-frame clones appear in the TCRdb table, and some are missing; sequencing was by immunoSEQ multiplex PCR. The sample lists under 150,000 clones; around three quarters were seen once. Sequenced sample: PBMCs. The receptors originated from a woman in her forties or fifties in good health and CMV-seronegative.

The chain recombines TRBV7-2 with TRBJ2-1; TRBD2 matches at 8 bases. The CDR3 loop spans 14 amino acids. Germline loops: CDR1 SGHTA, CDR2 FQGNSA. J gave up 9 bases and V 5 bases, and 9 bases lay outside the gene matches. DNA of the CDR3: TGTGCCAGCAGCCCTAGGGGACTAGTGAGTGAGCAGTTCTTC. Protein: CASSPRGLVSEQFF.

The CDR3 DNA is TGTGCCAGTAGTATCTCTGGGACAGCGGCTCTAGAAGCTTTCTTT. Protein product: CASSISGTAALEAFF. The chain links TRBV19 to TRBJ1-1, with 7 bases aligning to TRBD1. Germline trimming cut 3 bases from V and 8 bases from J; bases unmatched to any gene: 12. Germline V gene sequence: CDR1 LNHDA, CDR2 SQIVND (reference sequence). The CDR3 spans 15 residues.

In its sample, this clone was seen a few times. This chain joins TRBV6-1 and TRBJ1-1; TRBD1 agrees at 10 bases. V shed 6 bases, J shed 5 bases, and the junction held 6 bases outside the gene matches. Germline CDR1 MNHNS, CDR2 SASEGT. CDR3 length: 14 amino acids. Here the CDR3 DNA reads TGTGCCAGCAGAGGACAGGGGGTTTGGACTGAAGCTTTCTTT. Its translation is CASRGQGVWTEAFF.

This clone appeared a few times. Here the CDR3 omits its conserved ending phenylalanine or tryptophan, so a read error is the likely source. The limits of the CDR3 on the DNA are not certain, so only TCRdb's listed CDR3 is given. The rearrangement joins TRBV5-6 to TRBJ2-7; the table's D call of TRBD2 was not tested on the DNA. The CDR3 spans 11 residues, counting both ends. CDR1 and CDR2 (germline): SGHDT, YYEEEE. The CDR3 here is CASSLKCGRPI.

The chain carries TRBV5-1 and TRBJ2-5; the match to TRBD1 covers 10 bases. Germline V lookup: CDR1 SGHRS, CDR2 YFSETQ. This CDR3 region has 16 residues. V was clipped by 0 bases and J by 3 bases; unmatched bases: 5. The CDR3 reads CASSLGGQGVEETQYF. CDR3 DNA sequence: TGCGCCAGCAGCTTGGGAGGACAGGGGGTAGAAGAGACCCAGTACTTC.

The chain couples TRBV27 to TRBJ2-5; the D is unclear. Trimming cost V 5 bases and J 2 bases, with 18 bases left between them. Germline V lookup: CDR1 MNHEY, CDR2 SMNVEV (reference sequence). The CDR3 covers 16 residues. The CDR3 DNA follows: TGTGCCAGCAGTAAAACGGTCAGGCAAAGTCAAGAGACCCAGTACTTC. The encoded protein is CASSKTVRQSQETQYF.

Written as DNA, the CDR3 is TGCGCCAGCAGCTTGGTTGGCAGGGGGATTCGGGAAGCTTTCTTT. It is translated as CASSLVGRGIREAFF. This chain connects TRBV5-1 to TRBJ1-1; the match to TRBD1 covers 7 bases. J lost 8 bases, V lost 0 bases, and 10 bases had no gene match. CDR3 size: 15 residues. From germline, CDR1 is SGHRS and CDR2 YFSETQ. The variable domain in full, completed from reference TRBV5-1 and TRBJ1-1, reads KAGVTQTPRYLIKTRGQQVTLSCSPISGHRSVSWYQQTPGQGLQFLFEYFSETQRNKGNFPGRFSGRQFSNSRSEMNVSTLELGDSALYLCASSLVGRGIREAFFGQGTRLTVV.

The V and J genes are TRBV28 and TRBJ2-7; TRBD1 matches 9 bases. J lost 7 bases, V lost 5 bases, and 6 bases had no gene match. The CDR3 has 13 amino acids. The germline V gene encodes CDR1 MDHEN and CDR2 SYDVKM. Here the CDR3 reads CASSIGTGWEQYF. The CDR3 nucleotides are TGTGCCAGCAGTATCGGGACAGGGTGGGAGCAGTACTTC.